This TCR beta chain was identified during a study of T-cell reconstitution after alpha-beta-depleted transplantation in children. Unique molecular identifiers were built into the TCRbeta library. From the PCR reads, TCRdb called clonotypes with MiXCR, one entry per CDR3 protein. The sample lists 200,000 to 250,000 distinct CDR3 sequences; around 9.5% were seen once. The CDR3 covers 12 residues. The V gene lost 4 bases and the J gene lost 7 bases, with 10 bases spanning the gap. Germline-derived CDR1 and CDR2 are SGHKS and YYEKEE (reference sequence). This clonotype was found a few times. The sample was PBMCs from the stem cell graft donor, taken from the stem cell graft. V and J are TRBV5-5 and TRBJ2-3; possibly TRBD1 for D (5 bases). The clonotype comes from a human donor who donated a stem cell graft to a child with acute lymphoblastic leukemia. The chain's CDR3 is CASSLKDNTQYF. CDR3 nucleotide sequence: TGTGCCAGCAGCCTGAAGGACAATACGCAGTATTTT. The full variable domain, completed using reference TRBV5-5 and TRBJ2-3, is DAGVTQSPTHLIKTRGQQVTLRCSPISGHKSVSWYQQVLGQGPQFIFQYYEKEERGRGNFPDRFSARQFPNYSSELNVNALLLGDSALYLCASSLKDNTQYFGPGTRLTVL.